These 20 T cell receptor beta chains originate from one sample sequenced in a study of blood T cell repertoires in COVID-19. The protocol was immunoSEQ multiplex PCR, while the TCRdb copy is restricted to in-frame clones and leaves out a portion. Seen here are about 95,000 clones, 84% observed once, and the top ten hold about 24%. The sequenced material came from peripheral blood. These receptors came from a human donor in a cohort sampled during active COVID-19.

The gene calls are TRBV27 and TRBJ2-7; 9 nucleotides agree with TRBD1. This CDR3 is built from 15 residues. V dropped 7 bases and J dropped 5; count of bases not matched to a gene: 12. Germline V CDR1 and CDR2: MNHEY, SMNVEV (reference sequence). The CDR3 region is CASKGLWTGDHEQYF. For the CDR3, the DNA is TGTGCCAGCAAAGGTTTGTGGACAGGGGACCACGAGCAGTACTTC.

The V call is TRBV7-9, the J call TRBJ1-4, with TRBD1 matching over 9 bases. Germline V gives CDR1 SEHNR, CDR2 FQNEAQ (reference sequence). CDR3 length: 15 amino acids. Losses at the gene ends were 5 bases for V and 5 bases for J; bases not matched to a gene: 6. The CDR3 coding sequence is TGTGCCAGCAGCCCTAGACAGGGGGGGAATGAAAAACTGTTTTTT. Protein: CASSPRQGGNEKLFF.

The sample holds a few counts of this clone. This chain joins TRBV28 and TRBJ2-3; 7 bases align to TRBD1. The junction had 3 bases not matched to a gene; V was cut back by 2 bases and J by 1 base. Germline V gives CDR1 MDHEN, CDR2 SYDVKM. The CDR3 sequence is 15 residues long. The CDR3 DNA is TGTGCCAGCAGTTTAATCGGGACAGGCACAGATACGCAGTATTTT. Translation gives CASSLIGTGTDTQYF.

The CDR3 sequence: CASTPPRVLNTEAFF. The CDR3 nucleotides are TGTGCCAGTACCCCGCCCCGCGTCCTAAACACTGAAGCTTTCTTT. This chain connects TRBV19 to TRBJ1-1; no definite D call. Trimming cost V 7 bases and J 2 bases, with 17 bases left between them. This CDR3 region has 15 residues. The germline V gene encodes CDR1 LNHDA and CDR2 SQIVND (reference sequence).

The chain uses TRBV28 and TRBJ2-2; 7 bases match TRBD2. Germline CDR1 MDHEN, CDR2 SYDVKM. The CDR3 spans 14 residues. Germline trimming cut 3 bases from V and 7 bases from J; bases unmatched to any gene: 5. Written as DNA, the CDR3 is TGTGCCAGCAGTTTCAGCGGGGTGAGCGGGGAGCTGTTTTTT. This translates into CASSFSGVSGELFF.

Turning to this clone: At the DNA level, this CDR3 is encoded by other sequences in the same sample as well. The chain recombines TRBV9 with TRBJ1-4; D gene ambiguous. Trimming shortened V by 0 bases and J by 8 bases, and 5 bases separated the two germline ends. Germline V gene lookup returns CDR1 SGDLS and CDR2 YYNGEE. There are 12 residues in the CDR3. CDR3 coding DNA: TGTGCCAGCAGCGTAGGCGAGGAAAAACTGTTTTTT. Translation gives CASSVGEEKLFF.

The table lists this clone with a few counts. The chain couples TRBV5-6 to TRBJ1-6; 8 positions agree with TRBD1. Germline V gives CDR1 SGHDT, CDR2 YYEEEE. J gave up 10 bases and V 0 bases, and 6 bases lay outside the gene matches. The length of the CDR3 is 15 residues. The chain's CDR3 is CASSLVGQGESPLHF. In nucleotides, the CDR3 is TGTGCCAGCAGCTTGGTAGGACAGGGTGAATCACCCCTCCACTTT.

V gene TRBV5-5 combines with J gene TRBJ2-2; no clear D gene. Germline assignment: CDR1 SGHKS and CDR2 YYEKEE (reference sequence). This CDR3 comprises 14 residues. Trimming shortened V by 0 bases and J by 6 bases, and 9 bases separated the two germline ends. The CDR3 coding sequence is TGTGCCAGCAGCTTGGGGCAGGTCGCCGGGGAGCTGTTTTTT. This codes for CASSLGQVAGELFF.

The V and J genes are TRBV6-5 and TRBJ1-6, with TRBD1 matching 7 bases. This CDR3 is 15 amino acids long. The V gene end was trimmed by 5 bases and the J gene end by 2 bases; junction bases not matched to a gene: 3. The germline CDR1 and CDR2 sequences are MNHEY and SVGAGI. The CDR3 bases are TGTGCCAGCAGTCGACAGGGACCCTATAATTCACCCCTCCACTTT. This codes for CASSRQGPYNSPLHF.

The sample holds one count of this clone. The J gene is TRBJ1-1, the V gene TRBV25-1; D uncertain. The CDR3 totals 15 residues. V shed 1 base and J shed 8 bases, with 17 bases lying between them. Looked up from germline, CDR1 is MGHDK and CDR2 is SYGVNS. DNA of the CDR3: TGTGCCAGCAGTGAATCCTTATTCCGGAGAGGGGAAGCTTTCTTT. It codes for CASSESLFRRGEAFF.

The rearrangement joins TRBV19 to TRBJ1-2; D unclear. The germline CDR1 and CDR2 sequences are LNHDA and SQIVND (reference sequence). Trimming took 5 bases from V and 7 from J, leaving 11 bases between them. The CDR3 sequence is 12 residues long. The CDR3 sequence: CASSLRVGGYTF. In DNA, the CDR3 is TGTGCCAGTAGTCTCCGAGTCGGTGGCTACACCTTC.

This chain joins TRBV10-3 and TRBJ2-2; 10 bases fit TRBD2. The germline V gene encodes CDR1 ENHRY and CDR2 SYGVKD. The junction had 7 bases not matched to a gene; V was cut back by 3 bases and J by 0 bases. The CDR3 sequence is 18 residues long. The DNA for the CDR3 is TGTGCCATCAGTGACTCAAGCGGGAGGGCCGCGAACACCGGGGAGCTGTTTTTT. It codes for CAISDSSGRAANTGELFF.

Here the CDR3 DNA reads TGTGCCAGCAGTTTAGAGGCGGGGGCCTTCTACGAGCAGTACTTC. Protein sequence: CASSLEAGAFYEQYF. This chain joins TRBV27 and TRBJ2-7; a weak D match, TRBD2 (7 bases). The CDR3 spans 15 residues. From germline, CDR1 is MNHEY and CDR2 SMNVEV (reference sequence). V gave up 2 bases and J gave up 3 bases, with 14 bases separating them.

The chain links TRBV6-5 to TRBJ2-3; unclear D gene. The germline gives CDR1 MNHEY, CDR2 SVGAGI. Trimming removed 2 bases from V and 2 bases from J, with 8 bases in between. There are 14 residues in the CDR3. CDR3 nucleotide sequence: TGTGCCAGCAGTTACCTCCGAGCCACAGATACGCAGTATTTT. Protein: CASSYLRATDTQYF.

The chain combines TRBV28 with TRBJ2-3, with a weak D call TRBD2 (5 bases). Germline values: CDR1 MDHEN, CDR2 SYDVKM. The CDR3 runs 10 residues. V was clipped by 8 bases and J by 7 bases, with 7 bases between them. For the CDR3, the DNA is TGTGCCAGCGCGGGCCATACGCAGTATTTT. Encoded protein: CASAGHTQYF.

The gene calls are TRBV19 and TRBJ1-5; TRBD1 agrees at 9 bases. Germline trimming cut 5 bases from V and 2 bases from J; bases unmatched to any gene: 4. The CDR3 runs to 15 residues. The V gene's germline CDR1 is LNHDA and CDR2 SQIVND (reference sequence). DNA of the CDR3: TGTGCCAGTAGTCCCCGGGACAGGGGCAATCAGCCCCAGCATTTT. This codes for CASSPRDRGNQPQHF.

The CDR3 DNA reads TGTGCCAGCAGCCCTATGAGCGGGATTGGCACCGGGGAGCTGTTTTTT. This gives the protein CASSPMSGIGTGELFF. The chain combines TRBV7-8 with TRBJ2-2; 7 bases are a match to TRBD2. The V gene's germline CDR1 is SGHVS and CDR2 FQNEAQ. This CDR3 comprises 16 residues. J was trimmed by 4 bases and V by 5 bases; bases with no gene match: 10.

The V call is TRBV6-5, the J call TRBJ1-4; the D is unclear. This CDR3 contains 12 residues. Germline values: CDR1 MNHEY, CDR2 SVGAGI. V dropped 6 bases and J dropped 7 bases, with 9 bases sitting between them. For the CDR3, the DNA is TGTGCCAGCAGCCCCGCTAGTGAAAAACTGTTTTTT. Encoded protein: CASSPASEKLFF.

This clone was counted a single time. The chain carries TRBV6-5 and TRBJ2-1; 7 bases agree with TRBD1. The CDR3 totals 13 residues. With 10 bases clipped from V and 6 bases from J, the junction kept 9 bases outside the gene matches. The germline V gene encodes CDR1 MNHEY and CDR2 SVGAGI. The chain's CDR3 is CATADRIFNEQFF. The CDR3 DNA follows: TGTGCCACCGCGGACAGGATATTCAATGAGCAGTTCTTC.

The V gene is TRBV29-1, the J gene TRBJ1-2; 8 bases match TRBD1. Trimming removed 7 bases from V and 8 bases from J; junction bases left unmatched: 9. CDR3 length: 12 amino acids. CDR1 and CDR2 from the germline V gene are SQVTM and ANQGSEA. CDR3 nucleotide sequence: TGCAGCGGACTACAGGGGGTTGGGGGCTACACCTTC. Its translation is CSGLQGVGGYTF.